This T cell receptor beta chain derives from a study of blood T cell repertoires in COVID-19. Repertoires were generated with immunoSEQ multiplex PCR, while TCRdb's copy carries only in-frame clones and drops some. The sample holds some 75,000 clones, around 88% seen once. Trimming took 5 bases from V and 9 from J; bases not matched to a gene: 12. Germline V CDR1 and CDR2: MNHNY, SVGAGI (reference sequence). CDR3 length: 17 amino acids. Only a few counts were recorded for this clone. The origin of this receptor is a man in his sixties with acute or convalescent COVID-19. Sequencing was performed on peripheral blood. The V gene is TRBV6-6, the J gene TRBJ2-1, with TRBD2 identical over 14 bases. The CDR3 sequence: CASSGSPGTSGSSEQFF. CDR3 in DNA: TGTGCCAGCAGTGGATCCCCCGGGACTAGCGGGAGTAGTGAGCAGTTCTTC.